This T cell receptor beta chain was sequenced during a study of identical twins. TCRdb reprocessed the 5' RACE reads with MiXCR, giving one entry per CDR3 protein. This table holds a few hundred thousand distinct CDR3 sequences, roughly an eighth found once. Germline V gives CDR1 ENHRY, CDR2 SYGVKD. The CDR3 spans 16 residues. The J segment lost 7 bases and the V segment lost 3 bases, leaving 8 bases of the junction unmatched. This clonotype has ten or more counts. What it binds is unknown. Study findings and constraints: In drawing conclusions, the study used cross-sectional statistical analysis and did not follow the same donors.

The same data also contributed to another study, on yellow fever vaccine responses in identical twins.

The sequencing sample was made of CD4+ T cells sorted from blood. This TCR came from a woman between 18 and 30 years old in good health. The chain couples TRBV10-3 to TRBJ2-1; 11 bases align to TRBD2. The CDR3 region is CAISDTSGSRRNEQFF. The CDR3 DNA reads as TGTGCCATCAGTGACACTAGCGGGAGCCGGAGGAATGAGCAGTTCTTC.